The source of this T cell receptor beta chain is a study of CD8 T cells in ankylosing spondylitis. Overall study findings and caveats: A TCR beta motif made of several highly homologous variants seemed typical of ankylosing spondylitis blood. Disease-linked clones, CD8+, were relatively rare in peripheral blood.

The V gene's germline CDR1 is SGHVS and CDR2 FQNEAQ. The V end was cut by 5 bases, the J end by 1 base, with 21 bases between. CDR3 length: 17 amino acids. MiXCR was run by TCRdb on the 5' RACE reads, yielding one entry per CDR3 protein. This table holds under 150,000 distinct CDR3 sequences, approximately 9.7% found once. As for this clonotype: Its target is unknown.

The sequenced material came from blood, either unsorted or a sorted T cell fraction (not recorded which). The chain recombines TRBV7-8 with TRBJ2-7; D might be TRBD1 or TRBD2, each matching 7 bases. This TCR derives from a male donor with ankylosing spondylitis or in good health (not recorded which). This chain's CDR3 is CASSPSRGRASSYEQYF. For the CDR3, the DNA is TGTGCCAGCAGCCCCTCCAGGGGGAGGGCCTCATCCTACGAGCAGTACTTC.